A single sample is the source of the 13 T cell receptor beta chains below, sequenced in a study of T cell responses to AZD1222 COVID-19 vaccine. Clones were read by immunoSEQ multiplex PCR, and TCRdb kept only the in-frame ones, dropping some. The sample includes about 83,000 clones, around 86% of them seen just once. This specimen consisted of peripheral blood, obtained on day 0 of AZD1222 vaccination. The receptors derive from an adult in good health.

This sequence joins TRBV28 and TRBJ1-1; a weak D match, TRBD1 (6 bases). The CDR3 runs to 14 residues. Germline CDR1 MDHEN, CDR2 SYDVKM. Trimming pared 7 bases from V and 2 bases from J, leaving 14 bases between. CDR3 DNA: TGTGCCAGCAACGGGCGGGGGGCAAACACTGAAGCTTTCTTT. This codes for CASNGRGANTEAFF.

A word on this clone: A junction end diverges from the germline sequence, so it may reflect a read error. As DNA, the CDR3 is TGTGCCAGCAGGGAAGCGGGAGCGGGACCCTACGAGCAGTACTTC. Protein sequence: CASREAGAGPYEQYF. The chain recombines TRBV2 with TRBJ2-7, with 8 bases that match TRBD2. Germline values: CDR1 SNHLY, CDR2 FYNNEI. The CDR3 covers 15 residues.

The CDR3 DNA is TGTGCCAGCAGTTTCCCCCCGGGGAATGAGCAGTTCTTC. Protein: CASSFPPGNEQFF. This chain links TRBV27 with TRBJ2-1; a weak D match, TRBD2 (5 bases). The germline gives CDR1 MNHEY, CDR2 SMNVEV (reference sequence). The germline V and J ends were trimmed by 3 bases and 7 bases, with 10 bases remaining between them. The CDR3 totals 13 residues.

This chain uses TRBV4-1 with TRBJ1-3, with D unresolved. V lost 6 bases and J 1 base, leaving 4 bases between the germline ends. There are 12 residues in the CDR3. Germline V gives CDR1 MGHRA, CDR2 YSYEKL. The CDR3 reads CASRASGNTIYF. Here the CDR3 DNA reads TGCGCCAGCAGGGCGTCTGGAAACACCATATATTTT.

This chain uses TRBV12-2 with TRBJ1-6. TRBV12-2 is flagged as a pseudogene. CDR3 length: 12 residues. The DNA for the CDR3 is TGTGCAAGTCGTGATTGGGGGGTAGCCCTCCACTTT. It codes for CASRDWGVALHF.

The chain links TRBV6-4 to TRBJ1-5; tentative D call: TRBD1 (5 bases). CDR1 is MRHNA, CDR2 SNTAGT, per germline. V lost 0 bases, J lost 2 bases, and 20 bases lay in between. The CDR3 length is 19 residues. CDR3 protein: CASSDSCRVGFYRNQPQHF. DNA for the CDR3: TGTGCCAGCAGTGACTCGTGCAGGGTCGGTTTTTACCGCAATCAGCCCCAGCATTTT.

This clone was counted only a few times. J is TRBJ2-5 and V is TRBV2; 8 bases match TRBD1. The CDR3 loop spans 15 amino acids. V gave up 4 bases and J gave up 4 bases; unmatched junction bases: 8. Germline CDR1 is SNHLY and CDR2 is FYNNEI. The CDR3: CASSGTGSEGETQYF. The DNA for the CDR3 is TGTGCCAGCAGTGGGACAGGGAGTGAGGGAGAGACCCAGTACTTC.

This clone has a single count. The rearrangement joins TRBV7-2 to TRBJ2-4; no clear D gene. Per germline, CDR1 SGHTA and CDR2 FQGNSA. Trimming removed 5 bases at V and 1 base at J, with 15 bases between. The CDR3 contains 16 residues. This CDR3 reads CASSPSSGFAKNIQYF. The CDR3 nucleotides read TGTGCCAGCAGCCCGAGTTCGGGCTTCGCCAAAAACATTCAGTACTTC.

The chain links TRBV13 to TRBJ2-3, with 14 bases lining up with TRBD2. V lost 4 bases and J lost 6; bases outside the gene matches: 9. Germline CDR1 reads PRHDT; CDR2 reads FYEKMQ (reference sequence). The CDR3 extends over 17 amino acids. The CDR3 is CASSSRLAGGHIDTQYF. In nucleotides, the CDR3 is TGTGCCAGCAGCTCCCGACTAGCGGGGGGGCATATCGATACGCAGTATTTT.

CDR3 residues: CSASVGVRSSTDTQYF. The CDR3 DNA reads TGCAGTGCTAGTGTTGGGGTGAGATCTAGCACAGATACGCAGTATTTT. This chain connects TRBV20-1 to TRBJ2-3; D gene uncertain. The CDR3 has 16 amino acids. V shed 3 bases and J shed 0 bases, with 16 bases lying between them. CDR1 and CDR2 (germline): DFQATT, SNEGSKA (reference sequence).

The chain couples TRBV7-2 to TRBJ2-1, with D possibly matching TRBD2 (6 bases). CDR3 length: 17 amino acids. Germline CDR1 is SGHTA and CDR2 is FQGNSA. V lost 4 bases and J lost 2, with 18 bases in between. The chain's CDR3 is CASSSRPGVAAYNEQFF. DNA for the CDR3: TGTGCCAGCAGCTCGCGCCCTGGAGTAGCGGCCTACAATGAGCAGTTCTTC.

In this sample, this clone turned up a few times. The V call is TRBV13, the J call TRBJ2-2; 8 bases agree with TRBD1. The V and J ends lost 4 bases and 4 bases, in that order; junction bases with no gene match: 8. This CDR3 has 16 residues. Germline CDR1 is PRHDT and CDR2 is FYEKMQ (reference sequence). CDR3 coding DNA: TGTGCCAGCAGCTCCGCCGGGACAGGCGGCACCGGGGAGCTGTTTTTT. It yields the protein CASSSAGTGGTGELFF.

The chain links TRBV29-1 to TRBJ1-2; D remains ambiguous. V lost 3 bases, J lost 4 bases, and 12 bases lay in between. CDR1 and CDR2 (germline): SQVTM, ANQGSEA. This CDR3 is built from 13 residues. The CDR3 reads CSVENPEGYGYTF. The CDR3 DNA reads as TGCAGCGTTGAGAACCCGGAAGGCTATGGCTACACCTTC. Looking up the rest from reference TRBV29-1 and TRBJ1-2 gives the full variable domain: SAVISQKPSRDICQRGTSLTIQCQVDSQVTMMFWYRQQPGQSLTLIATANQGSEATYESGFVIDKFPISRPNLTFSTLTVSNMSPEDSSIYLCSVENPEGYGYTFGSGTRLTVV.